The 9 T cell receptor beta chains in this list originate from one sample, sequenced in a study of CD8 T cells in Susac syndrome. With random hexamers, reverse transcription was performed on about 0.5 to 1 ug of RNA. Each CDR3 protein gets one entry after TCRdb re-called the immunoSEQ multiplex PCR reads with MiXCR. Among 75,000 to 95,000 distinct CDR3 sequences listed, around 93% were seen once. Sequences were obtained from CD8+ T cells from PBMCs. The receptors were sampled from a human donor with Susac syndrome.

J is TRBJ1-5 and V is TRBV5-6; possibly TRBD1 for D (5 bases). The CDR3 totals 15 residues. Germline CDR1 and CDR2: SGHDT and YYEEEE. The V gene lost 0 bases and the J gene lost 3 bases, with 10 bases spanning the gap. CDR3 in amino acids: CASSLGAGNNQPQHF. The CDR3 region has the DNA TGTGCCAGCAGCTTGGGGGCAGGGAACAATCAGCCCCAGCATTTT.

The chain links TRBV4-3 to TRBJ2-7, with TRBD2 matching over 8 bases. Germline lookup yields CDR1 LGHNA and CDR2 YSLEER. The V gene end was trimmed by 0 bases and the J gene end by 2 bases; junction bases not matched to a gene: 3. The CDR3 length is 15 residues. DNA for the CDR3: TGCGCCAGCAGCCAAGAAACAGCGGGGGCCTACGAGCAGTACTTC. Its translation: CASSQETAGAYEQYF.

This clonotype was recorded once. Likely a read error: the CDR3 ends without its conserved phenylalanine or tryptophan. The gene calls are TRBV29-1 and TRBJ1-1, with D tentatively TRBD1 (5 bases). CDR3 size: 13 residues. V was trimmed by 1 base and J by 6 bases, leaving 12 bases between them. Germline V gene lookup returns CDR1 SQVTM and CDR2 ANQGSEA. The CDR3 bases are TGCAGCGTTGAAGGTCGGGGGTCTGCTGAAGCTTTCCTT. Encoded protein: CSVEGRGSAEAFL.

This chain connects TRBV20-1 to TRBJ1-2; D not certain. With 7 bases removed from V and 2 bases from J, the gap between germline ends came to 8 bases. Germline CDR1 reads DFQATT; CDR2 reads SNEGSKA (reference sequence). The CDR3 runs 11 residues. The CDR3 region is CSVRENYGYTF. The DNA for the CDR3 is TGCAGTGTTCGGGAGAACTATGGCTACACCTTC.

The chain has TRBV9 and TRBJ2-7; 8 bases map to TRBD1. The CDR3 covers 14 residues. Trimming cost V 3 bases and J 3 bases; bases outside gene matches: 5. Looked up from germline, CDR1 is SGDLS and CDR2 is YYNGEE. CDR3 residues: CASSAPGQVYEQYF. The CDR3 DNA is TGTGCCAGCAGCGCGCCGGGACAGGTCTACGAGCAGTACTTC.

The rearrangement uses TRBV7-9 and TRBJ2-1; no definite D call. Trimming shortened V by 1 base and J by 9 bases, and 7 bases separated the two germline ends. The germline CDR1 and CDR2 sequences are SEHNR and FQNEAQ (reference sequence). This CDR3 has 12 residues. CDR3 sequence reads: CASSLGRGEQFF. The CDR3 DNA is TGTGCCAGCAGCTTAGGCCGAGGTGAGCAGTTCTTC.

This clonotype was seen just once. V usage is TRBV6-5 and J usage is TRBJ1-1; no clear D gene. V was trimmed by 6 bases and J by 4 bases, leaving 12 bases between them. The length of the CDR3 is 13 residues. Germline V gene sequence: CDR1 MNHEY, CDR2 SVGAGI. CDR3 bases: TGTGCCAGCAGCCCGGCCCCGGGCACTGAAGCTTTCTTT. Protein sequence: CASSPAPGTEAFF.

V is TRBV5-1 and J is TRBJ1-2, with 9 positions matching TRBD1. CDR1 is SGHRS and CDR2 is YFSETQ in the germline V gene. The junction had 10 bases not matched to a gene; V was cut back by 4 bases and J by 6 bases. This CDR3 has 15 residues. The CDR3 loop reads CASSPSQGAGNGYTF. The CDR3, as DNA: TGCGCCAGCAGCCCATCACAGGGGGCAGGGAATGGCTACACCTTC.

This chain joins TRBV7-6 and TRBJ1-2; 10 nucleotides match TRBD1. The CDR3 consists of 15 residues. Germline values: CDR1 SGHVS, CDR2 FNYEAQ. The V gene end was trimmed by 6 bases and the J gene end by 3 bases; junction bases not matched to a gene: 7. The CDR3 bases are TGTGCCAGCAGTGAGACAGGGGGCCGGGACTATGGCTACACCTTC. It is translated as CASSETGGRDYGYTF.